This T cell receptor (beta chain) was observed in a study of T cells after yellow fever vaccination. Each CDR3 protein is one row after TCRdb ran MiXCR on the 5' RACE reads. The data hold some 670,000 distinct CDR3 sequences, with around an eighth observed a single time. Study results and caveats: Abundant clonotypes from the bulk population could have been carried over as contaminants into FACS-sorted repertoires.

The CDR3 runs 13 residues. Trimming took 0 bases from V and 7 from J, leaving 7 bases between them. Germline V gene lookup returns CDR1 SGDLS and CDR2 YYNGEE. Comments on this clonotype: The antigen remains unidentified.

The V gene is TRBV9, the J gene TRBJ1-4; D unclear. This TCR derives from a man aged 25-45 years who received the YFV17D yellow fever vaccine. The specimen comprised PBMCs, sampled on the day of the yellow fever booster vaccination. The CDR3 nucleotides read TGTGCCAGCAGCGTAGGTGAGAGTGAAAAACTGTTTTTT. Translating gives CASSVGESEKLFF.